This T cell receptor (beta chain) was recorded in a study of blood T cell repertoires in COVID-19. This clone occurred once. The table came from immunoSEQ multiplex PCR; TCRdb's copy has only in-frame clones and leaves some out. The repertoire holds roughly 190,000 clones, with around 89% as singletons. Sequences were obtained from peripheral blood. The TCR sequence derives from a man aged 35-49 years with active or convalescent COVID-19.

The CDR3 sequence is CASSLDRVGEAFF. The CDR3 DNA sequence: TGTGCCAGCAGCTTGGATCGGGTTGGTGAAGCTTTCTTT. This rearrangement joins TRBV5-8 to TRBJ1-1; D remains unclear. Trimming stripped 0 bases from V and 7 bases from J, with 10 bases between. The CDR3 runs to 13 residues. In germline, CDR1 is SGHTS, CDR2 YDEGEE.